Included here is one TCR beta chain sequence, with context. The data were taken from a study of blood T cell repertoires in COVID-19. Study as a whole: PBMCs, B-cell-depleted T cells, or T cells provided the cDNA or gDNA that made up the material.

Germline V gene lookup returns CDR1 ENHRY and CDR2 SYGVKD. This CDR3 region has 14 residues. With V trimmed by 3 bases and J by 4 bases, 3 bases remained unmatched. Ages ranged from roughly 18 to 100 years, with residence in 24 US areas. Categorization into cohorts depended on clinical history that participants reported. Sequencing used immunoSEQ multiplex PCR; TCRdb keeps in-frame clones, though not all of them. The sample lists about 430,000 clones; roughly 88% were seen once. This receptor was obtained from a woman aged 18-29 years who had been exposed to COVID-19. The sequencing sample was made of PBMCs or T cells enriched from blood (not recorded which). The chain carries TRBV10-3 and TRBJ2-1; 7 bases align to TRBD2. The CDR3: CAISDGGVYNEQFF. The CDR3 DNA reads as TGTGCCATCAGTGATGGGGGGGTATACAATGAGCAGTTCTTC.